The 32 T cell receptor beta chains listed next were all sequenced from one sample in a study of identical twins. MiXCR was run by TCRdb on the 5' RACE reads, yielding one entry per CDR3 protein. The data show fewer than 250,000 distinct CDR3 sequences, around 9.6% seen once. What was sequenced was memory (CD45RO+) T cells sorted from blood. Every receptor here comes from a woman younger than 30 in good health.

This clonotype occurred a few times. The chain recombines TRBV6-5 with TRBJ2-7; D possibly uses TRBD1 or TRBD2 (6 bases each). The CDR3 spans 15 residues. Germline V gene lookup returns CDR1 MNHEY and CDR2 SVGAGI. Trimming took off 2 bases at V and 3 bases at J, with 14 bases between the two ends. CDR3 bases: TGTGCCAGCAGTTACCGGGGGACACGAATCTACGAGCAGTACTTC. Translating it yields CASSYRGTRIYEQYF.

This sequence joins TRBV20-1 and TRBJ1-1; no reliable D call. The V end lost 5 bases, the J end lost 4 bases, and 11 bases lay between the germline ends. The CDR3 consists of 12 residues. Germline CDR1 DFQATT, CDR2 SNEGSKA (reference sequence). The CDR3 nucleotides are TGCAGTGCTCATGGACCGGCCACTGAAGCTTTCTTT. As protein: CSAHGPATEAFF.

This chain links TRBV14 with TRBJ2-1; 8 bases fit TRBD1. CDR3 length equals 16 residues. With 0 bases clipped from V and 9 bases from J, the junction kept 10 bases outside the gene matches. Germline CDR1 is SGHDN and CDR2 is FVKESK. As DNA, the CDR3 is TGTGCCAGCAGCCAAGACCTGGCAGGGGGCTTTGGTGAGCAGTTCTTC. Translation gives CASSQDLAGGFGEQFF.

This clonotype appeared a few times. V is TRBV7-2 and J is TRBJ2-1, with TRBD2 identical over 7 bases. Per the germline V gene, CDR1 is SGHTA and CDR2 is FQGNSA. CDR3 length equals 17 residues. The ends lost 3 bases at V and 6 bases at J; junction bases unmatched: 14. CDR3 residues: CASSFYGGGDAANEQFF. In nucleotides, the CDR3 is TGTGCCAGCAGCTTTTATGGGGGAGGGGATGCAGCCAATGAGCAGTTCTTC.

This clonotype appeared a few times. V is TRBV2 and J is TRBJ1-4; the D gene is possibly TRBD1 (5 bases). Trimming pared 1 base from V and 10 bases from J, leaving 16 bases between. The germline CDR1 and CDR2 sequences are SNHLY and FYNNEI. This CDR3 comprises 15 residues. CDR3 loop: CASSEEGRGRVKLFF. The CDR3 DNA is TGTGCCAGCAGTGAAGAAGGTCGGGGCAGGGTAAAACTGTTTTTT.

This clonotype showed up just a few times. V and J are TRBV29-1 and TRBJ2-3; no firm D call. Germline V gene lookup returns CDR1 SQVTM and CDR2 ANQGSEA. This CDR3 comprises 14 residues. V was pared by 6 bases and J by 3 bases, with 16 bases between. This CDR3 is CSVKDLPGTDTQYF. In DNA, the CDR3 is TGCAGCGTCAAGGACCTCCCCGGGACAGATACGCAGTATTTT.

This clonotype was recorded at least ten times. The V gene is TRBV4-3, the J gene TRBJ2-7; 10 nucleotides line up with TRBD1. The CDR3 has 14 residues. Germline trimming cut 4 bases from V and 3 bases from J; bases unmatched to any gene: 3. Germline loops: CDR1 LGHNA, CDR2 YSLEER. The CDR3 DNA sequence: TGCGCCAGCAGCCCCCGGACAGGGGGCTACGAGCAGTACTTC. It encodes CASSPRTGGYEQYF.

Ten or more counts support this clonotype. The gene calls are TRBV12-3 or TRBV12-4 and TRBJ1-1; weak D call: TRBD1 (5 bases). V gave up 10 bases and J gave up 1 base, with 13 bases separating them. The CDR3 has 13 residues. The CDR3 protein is CATIRQQNTEAFF. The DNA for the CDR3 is TGTGCCACCATTAGACAGCAGAACACTGAAGCTTTCTTT.

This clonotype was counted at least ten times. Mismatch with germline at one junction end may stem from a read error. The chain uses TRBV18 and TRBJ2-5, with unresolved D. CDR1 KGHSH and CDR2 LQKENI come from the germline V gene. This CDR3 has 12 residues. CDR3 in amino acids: CASSPSRETQYF. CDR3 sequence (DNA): TGCGCCAGCAGCCCCAGCCGGGAGACCCAGTACTTC.

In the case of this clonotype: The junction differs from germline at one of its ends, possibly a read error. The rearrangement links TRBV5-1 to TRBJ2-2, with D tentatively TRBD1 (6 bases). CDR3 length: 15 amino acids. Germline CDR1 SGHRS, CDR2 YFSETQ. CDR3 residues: CASSGGRGDTGELIF. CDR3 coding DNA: TGCGCCAGCAGTGGGGGCCGAGGGGACACCGGGGAGCTGATTTTT.

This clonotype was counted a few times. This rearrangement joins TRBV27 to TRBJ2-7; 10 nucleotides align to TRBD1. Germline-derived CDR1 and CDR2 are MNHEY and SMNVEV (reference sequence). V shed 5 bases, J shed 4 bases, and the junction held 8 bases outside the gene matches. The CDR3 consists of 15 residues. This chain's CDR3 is CASSPDRGRGYEQYF. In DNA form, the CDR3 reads TGTGCCAGCAGTCCCGACAGGGGGCGAGGGTACGAGCAGTACTTC.

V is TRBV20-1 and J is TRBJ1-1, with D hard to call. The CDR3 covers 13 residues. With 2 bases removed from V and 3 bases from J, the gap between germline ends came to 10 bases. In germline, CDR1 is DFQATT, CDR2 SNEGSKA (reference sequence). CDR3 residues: CSARPDKHTEAFF. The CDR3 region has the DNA TGCAGTGCTAGACCCGACAAACACACTGAAGCTTTCTTT.

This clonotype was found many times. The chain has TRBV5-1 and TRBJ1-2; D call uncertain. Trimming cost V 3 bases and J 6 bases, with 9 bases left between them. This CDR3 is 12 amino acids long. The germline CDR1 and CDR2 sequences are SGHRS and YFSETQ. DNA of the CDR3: TGCGCCAGCAGCTCGACAATTGATGGCTACACCTTC. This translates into CASSSTIDGYTF.

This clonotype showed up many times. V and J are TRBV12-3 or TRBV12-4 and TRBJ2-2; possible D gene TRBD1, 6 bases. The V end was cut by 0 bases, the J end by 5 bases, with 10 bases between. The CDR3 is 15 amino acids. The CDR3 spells CASSLATGLTGELFF. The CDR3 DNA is TGTGCCAGCAGTTTAGCGACAGGTTTGACCGGGGAGCTGTTTTTT.

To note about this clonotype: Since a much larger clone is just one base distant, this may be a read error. The CDR3 DNA reads TGTGCCAGCAGTGAGGGGACAGGGGACTACAATGAGCAGTTCTTC. Translated: CASSEGTGDYNEQFF. The V gene is TRBV6-4, the J gene TRBJ2-1, with TRBD1 matching 10 bases. This CDR3 is 15 amino acids long. Germline CDR1 MRHNA, CDR2 SNTAGT. V lost 3 bases, J lost 3 bases, and 2 bases stayed unmatched.

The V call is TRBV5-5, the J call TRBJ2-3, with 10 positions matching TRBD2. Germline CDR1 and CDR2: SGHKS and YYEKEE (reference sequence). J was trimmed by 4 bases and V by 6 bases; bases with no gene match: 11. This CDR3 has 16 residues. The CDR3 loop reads CASNHLSGRAPDTQYF. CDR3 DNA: TGTGCCAGCAACCACTTAAGCGGGAGGGCCCCAGATACGCAGTATTTT.

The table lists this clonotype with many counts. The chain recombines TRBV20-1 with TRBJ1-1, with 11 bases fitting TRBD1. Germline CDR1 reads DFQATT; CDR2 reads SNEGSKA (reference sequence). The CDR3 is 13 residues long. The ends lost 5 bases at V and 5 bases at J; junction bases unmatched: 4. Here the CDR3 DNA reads TGCAGTGCTCCGGACAGGGGGCAAACTGAAGCTTTCTTT. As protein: CSAPDRGQTEAFF.

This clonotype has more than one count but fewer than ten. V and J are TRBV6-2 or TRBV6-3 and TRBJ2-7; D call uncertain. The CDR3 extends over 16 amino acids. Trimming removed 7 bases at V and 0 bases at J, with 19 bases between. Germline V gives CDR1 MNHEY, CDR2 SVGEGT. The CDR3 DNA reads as TGTGCCAGCACCACCCATGCGAGGACGAGCTCCTACGAGCAGTACTTC. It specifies CASTTHARTSSYEQYF.

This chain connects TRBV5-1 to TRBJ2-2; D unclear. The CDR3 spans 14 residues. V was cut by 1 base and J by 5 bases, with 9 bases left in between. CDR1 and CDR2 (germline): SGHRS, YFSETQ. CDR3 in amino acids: CASSLLGETGELFF. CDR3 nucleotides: TGCGCCAGCAGCTTGTTGGGTGAAACCGGGGAGCTGTTTTTT. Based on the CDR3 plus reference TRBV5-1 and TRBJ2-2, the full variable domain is KAGVTQTPRYLIKTRGQQVTLSCSPISGHRSVSWYQQTPGQGLQFLFEYFSETQRNKGNFPGRFSGRQFSNSRSEMNVSTLELGDSALYLCASSLLGETGELFFGEGSRLTVL.

CDR3 nucleotides: TGTGCCAGCAGGACCAGGGGTTTTCCTGAAGCTTTCTTT. Translating it yields CASRTRGFPEAFF. The gene calls are TRBV6-1 and TRBJ1-1, with D perhaps matching TRBD1 (6 bases). Germline V gene data show CDR1 as MNHNS and CDR2 as SASEGT. The CDR3 consists of 13 residues. V was cut by 6 bases and J by 6 bases, with 14 bases left in between.

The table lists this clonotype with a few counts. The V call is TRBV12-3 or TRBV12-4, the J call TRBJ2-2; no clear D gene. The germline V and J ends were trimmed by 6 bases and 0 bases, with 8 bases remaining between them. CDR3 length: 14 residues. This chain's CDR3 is CASRANPNTGELFF. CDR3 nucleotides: TGTGCCAGCAGGGCGAACCCGAACACCGGGGAGCTGTTTTTT.

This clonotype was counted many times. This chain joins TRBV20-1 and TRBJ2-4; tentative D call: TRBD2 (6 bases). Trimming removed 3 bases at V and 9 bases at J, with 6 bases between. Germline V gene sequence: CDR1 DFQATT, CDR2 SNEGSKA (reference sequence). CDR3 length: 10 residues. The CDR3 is CSASGGIQYF. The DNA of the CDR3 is TGCAGTGCTAGCGGGGGCATTCAGTACTTC.

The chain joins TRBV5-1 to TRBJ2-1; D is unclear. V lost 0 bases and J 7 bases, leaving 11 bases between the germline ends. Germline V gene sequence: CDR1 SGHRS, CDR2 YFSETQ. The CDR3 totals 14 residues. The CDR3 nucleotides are TGCGCCAGCAGCTTGGGGTCGGTAGGGAATGAGCAGTTCTTC. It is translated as CASSLGSVGNEQFF.

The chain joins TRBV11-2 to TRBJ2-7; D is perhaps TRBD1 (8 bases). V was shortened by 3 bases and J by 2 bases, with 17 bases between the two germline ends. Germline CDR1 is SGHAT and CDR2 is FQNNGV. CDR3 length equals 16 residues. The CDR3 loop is CASSLRAGQDTYEQYF. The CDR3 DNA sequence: TGTGCCAGCAGCTTGAGAGCGGGACAGGACACCTACGAGCAGTACTTC.

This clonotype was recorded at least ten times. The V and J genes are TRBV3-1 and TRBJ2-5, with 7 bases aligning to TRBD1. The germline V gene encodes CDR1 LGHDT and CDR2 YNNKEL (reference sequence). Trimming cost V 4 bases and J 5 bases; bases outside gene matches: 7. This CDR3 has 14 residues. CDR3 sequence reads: CASSRGGFTETQYF. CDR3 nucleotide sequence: TGTGCCAGCAGCCGAGGGGGCTTCACTGAGACCCAGTACTTC.

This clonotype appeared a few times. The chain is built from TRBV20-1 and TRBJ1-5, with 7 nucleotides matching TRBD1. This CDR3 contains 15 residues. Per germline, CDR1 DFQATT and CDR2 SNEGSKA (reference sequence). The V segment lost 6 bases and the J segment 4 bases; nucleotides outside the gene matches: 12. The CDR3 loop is CSASDRPIGNQPQHF. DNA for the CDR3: TGCAGTGCCTCGGACAGGCCCATTGGTAATCAGCCCCAGCATTTT.

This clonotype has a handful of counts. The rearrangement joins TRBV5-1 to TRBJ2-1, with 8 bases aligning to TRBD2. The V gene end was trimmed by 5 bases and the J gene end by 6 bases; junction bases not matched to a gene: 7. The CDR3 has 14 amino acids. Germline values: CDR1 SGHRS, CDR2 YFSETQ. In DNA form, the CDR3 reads TGCGCCAGCAGTATCGGGGGGGGCCGCAATGAGCAGTTCTTC. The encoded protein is CASSIGGGRNEQFF.

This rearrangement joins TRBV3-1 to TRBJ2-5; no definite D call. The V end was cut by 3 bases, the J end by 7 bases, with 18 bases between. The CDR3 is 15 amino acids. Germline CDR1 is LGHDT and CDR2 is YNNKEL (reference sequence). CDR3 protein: CASSQGAARGGTQYF. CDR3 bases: TGTGCCAGCAGCCAGGGTGCGGCTAGAGGTGGGACCCAGTACTTC.

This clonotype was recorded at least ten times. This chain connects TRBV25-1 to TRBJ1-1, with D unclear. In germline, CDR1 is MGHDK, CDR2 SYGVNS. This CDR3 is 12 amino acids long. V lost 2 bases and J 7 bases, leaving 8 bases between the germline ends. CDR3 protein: CASSEGLFEAFF. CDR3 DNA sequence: TGTGCCAGCAGTGAAGGACTGTTTGAAGCTTTCTTT.

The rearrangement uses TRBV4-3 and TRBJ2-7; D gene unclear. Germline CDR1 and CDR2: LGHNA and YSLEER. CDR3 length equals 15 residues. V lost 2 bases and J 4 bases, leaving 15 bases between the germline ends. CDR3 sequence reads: CASSQSFQGVYEQYF. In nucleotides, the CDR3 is TGCGCCAGCAGCCAATCCTTCCAAGGCGTGTACGAGCAGTACTTC.

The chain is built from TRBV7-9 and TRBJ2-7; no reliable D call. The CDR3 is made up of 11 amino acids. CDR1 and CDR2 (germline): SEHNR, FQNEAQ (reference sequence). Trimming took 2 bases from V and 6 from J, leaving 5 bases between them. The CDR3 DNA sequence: TGTGCCAGCAGCTTATGGAGCGAGCAGTACTTC. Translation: CASSLWSEQYF.

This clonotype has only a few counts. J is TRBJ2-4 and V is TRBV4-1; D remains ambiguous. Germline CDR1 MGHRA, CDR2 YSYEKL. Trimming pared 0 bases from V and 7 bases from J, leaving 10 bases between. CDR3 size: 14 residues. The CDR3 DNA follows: TGCGCCAGCAGCCAAGAGGGAAACCGGAACATTCAGTACTTC. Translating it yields CASSQEGNRNIQYF.